This TCR beta chain was sequenced in a study of blood T cell repertoires in COVID-19 (dated by TCRdb to 2018 to 2021). About the study as a whole: Collaborator samples came from the United States, Italy and Spain and covered acute and convalescent phases of COVID-19. The prospective study material was composed of cDNA or gDNA derived from T cells, B-cell-depleted T cells, or PBMCs. The dataset comprised deeply sampled blood TCRbeta repertoires from subjects exposed to, actively infected with, or recovered from COVID-19. The repertoires were made available in a free public database intended to serve as a resource for research on the immune response to SARS-CoV-2. The samples were drawn from the first 160 participants of the ongoing ImmuneRACE study and from 950 to 1,500 subjects provided by 6 global collaborators. Sample metadata almost always included a de-identified subject ID, COVID-19 status, age in years and sex. Where available, HLA class I and class II types were obtained from metadata supplied by the sample provider rather than from assay-based typing.

According to the germline V gene (reference sequence), CDR1 reads LNHNV and CDR2 reads YYDKDF. V is clipped by 4 bases and J by 4 bases, and the sequence between their germline boundaries is 8 bases long. Reading from cysteine to phenylalanine, the CDR3 counts 13 amino acids. Only CDR3 DNA remains: 39 bases, in frame from the first base. The immunoSEQ Assay, a bias-controlled multiplex PCR, was used to amplify TCRbeta CDR3 regions from genomic DNA. Turning to the authors' computational methods: The number of nucleated cells in each sample was estimated by amplification of reference gene primers within the assay. To quantify the absolute abundance of each unique TCRbeta CDR3 rearrangement, sequence reads were collapsed and filtered. For each sample, productive Simpson clonality was calculated as the square root of Simpson's diversity index across productive rearrangements. TCRdb retrieved this table from immuneACCESS and kept in-frame rearrangements only. Not all clones are present; in checked studies, unresolved V genes account for under half, and no reason is known for the remainder. V and J calls and clone size are as listed in that table; D and trimming were resolved from the DNA. In all, the sample holds hundreds of thousands of clones, and 70% to 90% of those were seen once. The ten largest clonotypes hold over 2% of the sample.

Points the paper makes about the study in general: The amount of clinical and demographic metadata varied by source and participant and was provided uncurated.

Participants in the prospective study were enrolled through a virtual design, were aged 18 to 89 years, and lived in 24 United States geographic areas. To assign participants to cohorts, the prospective study relied on clinical history that participants themselves reported in a screening survey and a study questionnaire. Mobile phlebotomists in the prospective study collected whole blood, serum and a nasopharyngeal or oropharyngeal swab from every participant. Participants in the prospective study had the option to provide additional blood draws and questionnaires over an approximately 2-month period. Prospective study blood samples were shipped either frozen or at room temperature before DNA extraction. A note on this clone: Its specific antigen is unknown. Base quality data are lacking; no much larger clone is found one base away.

Recombination joined TRBV15 with TRBJ1-5; no confident D gene assignment can be made. The sequence came from a woman aged 35 to 49 with acute COVID-19. The sequenced sample consisted of PBMCs or T cells enriched from blood (not recorded which). The CDR3 in this case is CATSTGGNQPQHF. In nucleotides, the sequence is TGTGCCACCAGCACAGGAGGGAATCAGCCCCAGCATTTT. Reference TRBV15 and TRBJ1-5 genes cover what lies past the CDR3, so the full variable domain is DAMVIQNPRYQVTQFGKPVTLSCSQTLNHNVMYWYQQKSSQAPKLLFHYYDKDFNNEADTPDNFQSRRPNTSFCFLDIRSPGLGDTAMYLCATSTGGNQPQHFGDGTRLSIL.